The 6 T cell receptor beta chains below all came from one sample that was sequenced in a study of blood T cell repertoires in COVID-19. TCRdb keeps only in-frame clones here, not all; method: immunoSEQ multiplex PCR. This sample has 120,000 or so clones; about 79% occur once, and the top ten carry 35% to 40%. Sequencing was performed on peripheral blood. The receptor source for this set is a man aged 35-49 years with active or convalescent COVID-19.

The V call is TRBV14, the J call TRBJ2-7; D is ambiguous. CDR3 length: 12 residues. The V and J ends lost 3 bases and 6 bases respectively, with 9 bases between them. Looked up from germline, CDR1 is SGHDN and CDR2 is FVKESK. In DNA, the CDR3 is TGTGCCAGCAGCCAGAGTGGGCCCGAGCAGTACTTC. Residues: CASSQSGPEQYF.

The chain carries TRBV2 and TRBJ1-2; 7 bases map to TRBD1. The J segment lost 8 bases and the V segment lost 6 bases, leaving 6 bases of the junction unmatched. This CDR3 contains 12 residues. Per germline, CDR1 SNHLY and CDR2 FYNNEI. CDR3: CASRPGTVGYTF. CDR3 bases: TGTGCCAGCAGACCCGGGACAGTCGGCTACACCTTC.

V and J are TRBV18 and TRBJ1-3, with 9 positions matching TRBD1. Per the germline V gene, CDR1 is KGHSH and CDR2 is LQKENI. The CDR3 consists of 17 residues. The junction had 9 bases not matched to a gene; V was cut back by 6 bases and J by 0 bases. The CDR3 nucleotides are TGTGCCAGCTCCCCGAAGGGACAGGGAGTCTCTGGAAACACCATATATTTT. Translated: CASSPKGQGVSGNTIYF.

V is TRBV11-3 and J is TRBJ1-6, with D perhaps matching TRBD1 (5 bases). V lost 1 base and J lost 7, with 11 bases in between. The CDR3 is made up of 15 amino acids. Germline CDR1 SGHNT, CDR2 YENEEA. The CDR3 is CASSLAQGGNSPLHF. In nucleotides, the CDR3 is TGTGCCAGCAGCTTAGCCCAGGGTGGGAATTCACCCCTCCACTTT.

This clone was recorded once. J is TRBJ2-1 and V is TRBV30, with TRBD2 matching 8 bases. The V gene end was trimmed by 2 bases and the J gene end by 7 bases; junction bases not matched to a gene: 10. CDR1 is GTSNPN and CDR2 is SVGIG in the germline V gene (reference sequence). The CDR3 runs to 15 residues. In DNA, the CDR3 is TGTGCCTGGAGTTTAGGAGCGGGAGTGGTAAATGAGCAGTTCTTC. This sequence encodes CAWSLGAGVVNEQFF.

The chain couples TRBV2 to TRBJ2-1, with TRBD2 matching 13 bases. Germline lookup yields CDR1 SNHLY and CDR2 FYNNEI. V dropped 6 bases and J dropped 8; count of bases not matched to a gene: 7. The CDR3 totals 15 residues. Here the CDR3 reads CASRGTSGEVDEQFF. CDR3 sequence (DNA): TGTGCCAGCAGGGGGACTAGCGGGGAAGTGGATGAGCAGTTCTTC.